A selection of T cell receptor beta chains follows, all from one sample in a study of Graves' ophthalmopathy and Graves' hyperthyroidism. Each CDR3 protein gets one entry after TCRdb re-called the multiplex PCR reads with MiXCR. The sample lists 300,000 to 400,000 distinct CDR3 sequences; roughly 16% were seen once. Sample: peripheral blood. All receptors come from an adult man with Graves' ophthalmopathy. The CDR3 runs from the conserved cysteine through the conserved F or W.

>TRBV6-1
CASRVGYKAGYIF
>TRBV11-2
CASSLVYGGRDNEQFF
>TRBV7-2
CASSRSRGQETQYF
>TRBV20-1
CSAQKMASTDTQYF
>TRBV6-1
CASSQTRQNSNQPQHF
>TRBV29-1
CSVDMPGGNGYTF
>TRBV2
CASSEGPTGSYEQYF
>TRBV6-5
CASNHGQGASNYGYTF
>TRBV20-1
CSARTSPYGYTF
>TRBV15
CATGTGPDEQYF
>TRBV20-1
CSATRDRGLGAYGYTF
>TRBV6-2/TRBV6-3
CASSKQGAFQPQHF
>TRBV5-1
CASSYDMGKNIQYF
>TRBV6-5
CASSHRLGDDTGELFF
>TRBV6-5
CASSYGGARETQYF
>TRBV12-3/TRBV12-4
CASKTRVVHEQYF
>TRBV6-4
CASSPDRGLAGGTYEQYF
>TRBV3-1
CASSQDYEHETQYF
>TRBV20-1
CSAGRDRYYEQYF
>TRBV13
CASSATSGRQGTGELFF
>TRBV24-1
CATSDLQGKVYEQYF